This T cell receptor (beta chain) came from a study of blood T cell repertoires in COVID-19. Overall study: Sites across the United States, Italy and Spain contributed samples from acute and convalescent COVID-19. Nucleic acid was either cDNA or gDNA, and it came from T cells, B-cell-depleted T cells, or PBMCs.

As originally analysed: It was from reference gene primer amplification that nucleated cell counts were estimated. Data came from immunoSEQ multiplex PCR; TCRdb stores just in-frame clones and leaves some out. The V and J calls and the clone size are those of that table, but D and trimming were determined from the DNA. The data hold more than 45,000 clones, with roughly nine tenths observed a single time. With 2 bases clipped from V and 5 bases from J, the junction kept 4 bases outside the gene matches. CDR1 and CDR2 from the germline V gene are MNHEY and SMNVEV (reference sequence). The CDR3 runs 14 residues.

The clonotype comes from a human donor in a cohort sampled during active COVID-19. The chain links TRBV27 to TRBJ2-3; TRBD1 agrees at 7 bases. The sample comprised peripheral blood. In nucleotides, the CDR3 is TGTGCCAGCAGTTTACAGACAGGGAAAGATACGCAGTATTTT. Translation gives CASSLQTGKDTQYF.